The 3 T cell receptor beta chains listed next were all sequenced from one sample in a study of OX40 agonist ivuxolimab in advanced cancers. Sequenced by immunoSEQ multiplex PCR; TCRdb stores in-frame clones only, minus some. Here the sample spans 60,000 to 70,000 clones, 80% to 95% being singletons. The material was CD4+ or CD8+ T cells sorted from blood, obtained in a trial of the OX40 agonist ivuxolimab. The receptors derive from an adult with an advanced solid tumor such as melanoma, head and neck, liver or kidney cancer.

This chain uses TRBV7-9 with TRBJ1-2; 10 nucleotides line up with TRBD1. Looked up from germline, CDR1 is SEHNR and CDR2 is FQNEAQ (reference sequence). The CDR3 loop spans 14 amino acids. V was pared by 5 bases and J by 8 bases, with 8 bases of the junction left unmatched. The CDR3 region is CASSPRQGAYGYTF. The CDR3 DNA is TGTGCCAGCAGCCCCAGACAGGGGGCCTACGGCTACACCTTC.

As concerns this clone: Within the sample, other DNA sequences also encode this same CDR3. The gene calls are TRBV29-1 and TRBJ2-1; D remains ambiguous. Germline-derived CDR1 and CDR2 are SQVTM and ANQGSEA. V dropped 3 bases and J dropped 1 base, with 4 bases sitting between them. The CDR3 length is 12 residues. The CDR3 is CSVDVSYNEQFF. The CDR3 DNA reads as TGCAGCGTTGATGTGTCCTACAATGAGCAGTTCTTC.

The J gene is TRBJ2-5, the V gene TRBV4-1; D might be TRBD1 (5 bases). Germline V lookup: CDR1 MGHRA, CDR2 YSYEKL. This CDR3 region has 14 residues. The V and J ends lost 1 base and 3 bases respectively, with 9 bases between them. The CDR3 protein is CASSQVGLEETQYF. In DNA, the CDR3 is TGCGCCAGCAGCCAAGTGGGGCTGGAAGAGACCCAGTACTTC.